The clone carrying this T cell receptor beta chain was seen many times. Its antigen is currently unknown. 5'-RACE, quantitative and with molecular barcodes, yielded the TCR beta libraries. From the 5' RACE reads, TCRdb called clonotypes with MiXCR, one entry per CDR3 protein. Here the sample spans just under 550,000 distinct CDR3 sequences, 10% to 15% being singletons. This sample is drawn from a study of CD8 T cells in ankylosing spondylitis. Study-wide results and limits: Blood from ankylosing spondylitis patients appeared to carry a characteristic roughly 8-variant TCR beta motif.

With 3 bases removed from V and 0 bases from J, the gap between germline ends came to 9 bases. The CDR3 loop spans 14 amino acids. The germline V gene has CDR1 SGHTA and CDR2 FQGNSA. The sequencing sample was made of blood, either unsorted or a sorted T cell fraction (not recorded which). The genes are TRBV7-2 and TRBJ2-7, with D perhaps matching TRBD2 (6 bases). The sequence derives from a male donor with ankylosing spondylitis. Here the CDR3 reads CASSFSGFSYEQYF. CDR3 sequence (DNA): TGTGCCAGCAGCTTTAGCGGTTTCTCCTACGAGCAGTACTTC.